A single count supports the clone carrying this T cell receptor beta chain. The V end was cut by 6 bases, the J end by 3 bases, with 14 bases between. The CDR3 extends over 14 amino acids. Germline V gene sequence: CDR1 MNHNY, CDR2 SVGAGI (reference sequence). The sample belongs to a study of control samples from healthy donors and cancer patients. Generated by immunoSEQ multiplex PCR, the TCRdb table keeps only in-frame clones and is missing some. The sample has some 130,000 clones, 80% to 95% seen once. Material for sequencing was blood. The sequence was collected from a woman aged 45-65 years in good health. The chain employs TRBV6-6 and TRBJ1-1; no definite D call. The CDR3: CASSPGSRDTEAFF. The DNA for the CDR3 is TGTGCCAGCAGCCCGGGGAGTAGGGACACTGAAGCTTTCTTT.